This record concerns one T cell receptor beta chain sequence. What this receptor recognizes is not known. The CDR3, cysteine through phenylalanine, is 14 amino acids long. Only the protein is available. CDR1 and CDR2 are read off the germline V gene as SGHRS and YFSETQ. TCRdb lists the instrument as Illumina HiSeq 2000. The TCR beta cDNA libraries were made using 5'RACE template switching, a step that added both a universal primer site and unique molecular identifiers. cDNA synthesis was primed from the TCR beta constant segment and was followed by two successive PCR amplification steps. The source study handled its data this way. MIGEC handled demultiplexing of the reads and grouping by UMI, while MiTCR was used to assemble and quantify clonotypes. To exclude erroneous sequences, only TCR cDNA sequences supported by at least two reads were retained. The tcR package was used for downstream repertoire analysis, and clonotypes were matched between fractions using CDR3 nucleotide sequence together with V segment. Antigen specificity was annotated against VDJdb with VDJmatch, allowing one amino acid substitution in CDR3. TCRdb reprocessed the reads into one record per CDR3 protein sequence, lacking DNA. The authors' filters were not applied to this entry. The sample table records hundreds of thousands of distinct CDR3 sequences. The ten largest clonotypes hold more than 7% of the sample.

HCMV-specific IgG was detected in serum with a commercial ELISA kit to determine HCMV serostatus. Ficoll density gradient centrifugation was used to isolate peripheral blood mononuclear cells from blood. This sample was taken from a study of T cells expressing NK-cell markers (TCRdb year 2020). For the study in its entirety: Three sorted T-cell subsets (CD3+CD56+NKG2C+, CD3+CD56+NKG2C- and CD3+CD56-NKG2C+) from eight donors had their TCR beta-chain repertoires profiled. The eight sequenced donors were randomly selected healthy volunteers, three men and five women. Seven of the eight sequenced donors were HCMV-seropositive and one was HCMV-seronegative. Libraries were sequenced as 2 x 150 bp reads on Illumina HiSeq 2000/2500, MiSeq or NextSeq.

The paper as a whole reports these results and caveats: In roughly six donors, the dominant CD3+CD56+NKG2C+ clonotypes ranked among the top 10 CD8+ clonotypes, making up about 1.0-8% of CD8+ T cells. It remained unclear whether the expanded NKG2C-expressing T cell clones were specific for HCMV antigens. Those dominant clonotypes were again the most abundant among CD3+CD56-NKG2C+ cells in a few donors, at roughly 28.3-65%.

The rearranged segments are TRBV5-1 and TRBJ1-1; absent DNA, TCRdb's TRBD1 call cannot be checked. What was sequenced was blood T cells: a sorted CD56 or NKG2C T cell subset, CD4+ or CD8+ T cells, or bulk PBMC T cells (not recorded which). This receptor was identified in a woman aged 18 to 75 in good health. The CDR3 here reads CASSGAWENTEAFF.